This T cell receptor (beta chain) was documented in a study of blood T cell repertoires in COVID-19 (dated by TCRdb to the early 2020s). Regarding the complete study: ImmuneRACE Cohort 3 recovered participants were defined by two consecutive negative NP/OP PCR tests, healthcare professional clearance, or symptom resolution. Collaborator samples came from the United States, Italy and Spain and covered acute and convalescent phases of COVID-19. The prospective study material was composed of cDNA or gDNA derived from T cells, B-cell-depleted T cells, or PBMCs. The dataset comprised deeply sampled blood TCRbeta repertoires from subjects exposed to, actively infected with, or recovered from COVID-19. The repertoires were released in a freely available public database meant as a resource for research on the immune response to SARS-CoV-2. The samples were drawn from two sources: the first 160 participants of the ongoing ImmuneRACE study, and fewer than 1,500 subjects contributed by 6 global collaborators. A de-identified subject ID, COVID-19 status, age in years and sex were almost always included in the sample metadata. HLA class I and class II types, where available, came from metadata supplied by the sample provider rather than from assay-based typing. Results and caveats for the whole study, not just this receptor: Clinical and demographic metadata were provided uncurated, with the amount varying by source and participant.

The germline V gene (reference sequence) yields SEHNR for CDR1 and FQNEAQ for CDR2. Trimming removed 5 bases from V and 3 bases from J; the gene matches leave 9 bases unexplained. From its cysteine to its phenylalanine, the CDR3 spans 16 amino acids. Only the CDR3 region is kept as DNA, spanning 48 bases read in frame from base 1. The immunoSEQ Assay, a bias-controlled multiplex PCR, was used to amplify TCRbeta CDR3 regions from genomic DNA. In the original analysis: The number of nucleated cells in each sample was estimated by amplification of reference gene primers within the assay. To quantify the absolute abundance of each unique TCRbeta CDR3 rearrangement, sequence reads were collapsed and filtered. For each sample, productive Simpson clonality was calculated by taking the square root of Simpson's diversity index across productive rearrangements. This is the immuneACCESS table as TCRdb keeps it, with only in-frame sequences that have V and J called. A part of the clones is gone; compared with another copy, unresolved V genes explain less than half, and the rest is unexplained. V, J and clone size are taken as reported in that table, and D and trimming were inferred from the DNA itself. The sample records fewer than 250,000 clones, roughly 91% of which are singletons. The ten most abundant clones make up roughly 7.1% of the sample.

Points on this clone: This receptor's antigen is unknown. There are no base qualities to consult, and no much larger clone falls within one base.

Participants in the prospective study were enrolled through a virtual design, were aged roughly 18 to 95 years, and lived in 24 United States geographic areas. Cohort assignment in the prospective study relied on participant-reported clinical history from a screening survey and a study questionnaire. Mobile phlebotomists in the prospective study collected whole blood, serum and a nasopharyngeal or oropharyngeal swab from every participant. Additional blood draws and questionnaires over an approximately 2-month period could optionally be provided by prospective study participants. Blood samples from the prospective study were shipped frozen or at room temperature prior to DNA extraction.

The TCR was taken from a man aged 30 to 39 in a cohort exposed to, infected with or recovered from COVID-19 (not recorded which). The chain links TRBV7-9 with TRBJ2-7; 11 junctional bases match TRBD2. Sample: PBMCs or T cells enriched from blood (not recorded which). The CDR3 has the sequence CASSPRSGTSGYEQYF. Here is the DNA: TGTGCCAGCAGCCCCCGTTCGGGGACTAGCGGCTACGAGCAGTACTTC. Supplemented by the reference TRBV7-9 and TRBJ2-7 proteins around the CDR3, the complete variable domain is DTGVSQNPRHKITKRGQNVTFRCDPISEHNRLYWYRQTLGQGPEFLTYFQNEAQLEKSRLLSDRFSAERPKGSFSTLEIQRTEQGDSAMYLCASSPRSGTSGYEQYFGPGTRLTVT.